This T cell receptor beta chain was recovered during a study of CD8 T cells in ankylosing spondylitis. Findings and limits, study-wide: What appeared characteristic of ankylosing spondylitis blood was a TCR beta motif of fewer than ten highly homologous variants. Significant enrichment of disease-linked clones was reportedly seen in matched ankylosing spondylitis synovial fluid. Prior work had noted some motif variants in reactive arthritis blood and synovial fluid.

It was by quantitative 5'-RACE with molecular barcodes that TCR beta libraries were made. One entry per CDR3 protein, called by TCRdb with MiXCR from the 5' RACE reads. Among 250,000 to 400,000 distinct CDR3 sequences listed, 11% were seen once. At least ten counts were recorded for this clonotype. The target antigen is unknown. V shed 5 bases and J shed 5 bases, with 6 bases lying between them. CDR3 length: 11 amino acids. Germline assignment: CDR1 MNHEY and CDR2 SVGAGI. The rearrangement links TRBV6-5 to TRBJ2-5, with D uncertain. The sample was blood, either unsorted or a sorted T cell fraction (not recorded which). This clonotype originated in a female donor with ankylosing spondylitis or in good health (not recorded which). CDR3 residues: CASSTAETQYF. The CDR3, as DNA: TGTGCCAGCAGTACAGCGGAGACCCAGTACTTC.